Listed here are 29 T cell receptor beta chains from one sample, sequenced in a study of regulatory T cells in long-lasting Graves disease. Construction of the TCR beta libraries employed iRepertoire HTBI primers in conjunction with Arm-PCR of CDR3 regions. TCRdb processed the multiplex PCR reads anew with MiXCR; each CDR3 protein has one entry. Of 350,000 to 450,000 distinct CDR3 sequences in the sample, 15% are singletons; the top ten hold roughly 8%. Time point noted: newly diagnosed GD, antithyroid drugs for less than 3 months. The TCR library was made from RNA that had been extracted from PBMCs in TRIzol. These data were likewise used in another study, on T cells in Graves' hyperthyroidism and ophthalmopathy.

Sequencing was performed on peripheral blood mononuclear cells (PBMCs), taken at new diagnosis, from a patient treated with antithyroid drugs. The source is a middle-aged woman with Graves disease.

In this sample, this clonotype turned up many times. V usage is TRBV20-1 and J usage is TRBJ2-3; the match to TRBD1 covers 12 bases. The V gene end was trimmed by 5 bases and the J gene end by 1 base; junction bases not matched to a gene: 7. This CDR3 is 16 amino acids long. The germline V gene encodes CDR1 DFQATT and CDR2 SNEGSKA (reference sequence). DNA of the CDR3: TGCAGTGCTGGGACAGGGGGCGCGGGGGGCACAGATACGCAGTATTTT. Protein product: CSAGTGGAGGTDTQYF.

This clonotype came up many times. CDR3 sequence reads: CAERESGTDTQYF. The CDR3 coding sequence is TGTGCCGAGCGGGAGTCGGGCACAGATACGCAGTATTTT. The chain couples TRBV28 to TRBJ2-3, with TRBD2 matching 8 bases. The CDR3 runs 13 residues. Trimming at V came to 11 bases and at J to 1 base, leaving 5 bases not matched to a gene. The germline V gene encodes CDR1 MDHEN and CDR2 SYDVKM.

This clonotype was detected ten times or more. The chain links TRBV7-9 to TRBJ2-7, with TRBD1 identical over 9 bases. The germline CDR1 and CDR2 sequences are SEHNR and FQNEAQ (reference sequence). The CDR3 extends over 17 amino acids. The V segment lost 3 bases and the J segment 3 bases; nucleotides outside the gene matches: 12. DNA of the CDR3: TGTGCCAGCAGCTTTGTTCGGGGACAGGGAAGTAGCTACGAGCAGTACTTC. Translation: CASSFVRGQGSSYEQYF. The whole variable domain, filled in from reference TRBV7-9 and TRBJ2-7, reads DTGVSQNPRHKITKRGQNVTFRCDPISEHNRLYWYRQTLGQGPEFLTYFQNEAQLEKSRLLSDRFSAERPKGSFSTLEIQRTEQGDSAMYLCASSFVRGQGSSYEQYFGPGTRLTVT.

This clonotype was counted ten times or more. V gene TRBV29-1 combines with J gene TRBJ1-2, with D tentatively TRBD1 (5 bases). This CDR3 is 11 amino acids long. Germline V gene data show CDR1 as SQVTM and CDR2 as ANQGSEA. Trimming removed 5 bases from V and 6 bases from J, with 10 bases in between. The CDR3 bases are TGCAGCGTTTGGGGGAGGAATGGCTACACCTTC. Encoded protein: CSVWGRNGYTF. Based on the CDR3 plus reference TRBV29-1 and TRBJ1-2, the full variable domain is SAVISQKPSRDICQRGTSLTIQCQVDSQVTMMFWYRQQPGQSLTLIATANQGSEATYESGFVIDKFPISRPNLTFSTLTVSNMSPEDSSIYLCSVWGRNGYTFGSGTRLTVV.

This clonotype showed up many times. The gene calls are TRBV6-2 or TRBV6-3 and TRBJ2-5, with a weak D call TRBD1 (6 bases). V gave up 5 bases and J gave up 1 base, with 29 bases separating them. This CDR3 is built from 20 residues. Germline loops: CDR1 MNHEY, CDR2 SVGEGT. CDR3 bases: TGTGCCAGCAGTGAAGAAGGGGGAATTCGCGTCTGGAGGTCCCAAGAGACCCAGTACTTC. Amino acid sequence: CASSEEGGIRVWRSQETQYF.

The table lists this clonotype with many counts. This chain uses TRBV11-3 with TRBJ2-3; 14 positions match TRBD2. The CDR3 spans 17 residues. Germline lookup yields CDR1 SGHNT and CDR2 YENEEA. The ends lost 5 bases at V and 4 bases at J; junction bases unmatched: 8. The CDR3 loop is CASSRRLAGGEADTQYF. The CDR3 DNA reads TGTGCCAGCAGCCGTCGACTAGCGGGAGGGGAGGCAGATACGCAGTATTTT.

The table lists this clonotype with many counts. The V gene is TRBV2, the J gene TRBJ1-1; D perhaps matches TRBD1 (5 bases). V gave up 3 bases and J gave up 2 bases, with 25 bases separating them. The CDR3 extends over 19 amino acids. Looked up from germline, CDR1 is SNHLY and CDR2 is FYNNEI. CDR3 in DNA: TGTGCCAGCAGTGAGTTGGGTGGGGGACCGTTCTGGGGAAACACTGAAGCTTTCTTT. Amino acid sequence: CASSELGGGPFWGNTEAFF.

This clonotype occurred many times. The rearrangement links TRBV27 to TRBJ2-7, with 10 nucleotides matching TRBD2. Germline CDR1 MNHEY, CDR2 SMNVEV (reference sequence). With V trimmed by 6 bases and J by 1 base, 21 bases remained unmatched. This CDR3 is 20 amino acids long. The CDR3 region is CASSPHRSAITSGISYEQYF. DNA for the CDR3: TGTGCCAGCAGCCCCCACAGGTCCGCCATTACTAGCGGGATTTCCTACGAGCAGTACTTC.

This clonotype showed up many times. This chain uses TRBV12-3 or TRBV12-4 with TRBJ2-4; possibly TRBD2 for D (5 bases). This CDR3 region has 13 residues. Trimming pared 5 bases from V and 4 bases from J, leaving 9 bases between. This chain's CDR3 is CASSPREKNIQYF. The DNA for the CDR3 is TGTGCCAGCAGTCCTAGGGAGAAAAACATTCAGTACTTC.

This clonotype occurred many times. The chain couples TRBV28 to TRBJ1-4; TRBD1 might be the D (5 bases). Germline lookup yields CDR1 MDHEN and CDR2 SYDVKM. The CDR3 totals 14 residues. Trimming removed 7 bases from V and 3 bases from J, with 12 bases in between. The CDR3 spells CASTKMGANEKLFF. DNA of the CDR3: TGTGCCAGCACCAAAATGGGGGCTAATGAAAAACTGTTTTTT.

The table lists this clonotype with a few counts. The chain is built from TRBV20-1 and TRBJ1-2; 10 bases match TRBD1. Trimming took 6 bases from V and 2 from J; bases not matched to a gene: 21. This CDR3 comprises 19 residues. Germline-derived CDR1 and CDR2 are DFQATT and SNEGSKA (reference sequence). CDR3 sequence (DNA): TGCAGTGCCCCCCGATTCCCCATCCGGGACAGGGGACCCAACTATGGCTACACCTTC. Protein: CSAPRFPIRDRGPNYGYTF.

Many counts were recorded for this clonotype. This rearrangement joins TRBV2 to TRBJ1-3; perhaps TRBD1 as D (6 bases). The germline V gene encodes CDR1 SNHLY and CDR2 FYNNEI. Trimming pared 6 bases from V and 2 bases from J, leaving 11 bases between. The CDR3 extends over 14 amino acids. CDR3 bases: TGTGCCAGCAGGCGGGACATTACTGGAAACACCATATATTTT. Its protein product is CASRRDITGNTIYF.

The CDR3 bases are TGTGCCAGCAGCTTAGGGCAGCGGGGTTACAATGAGCAGTTCTTC. It is translated as CASSLGQRGYNEQFF. The gene calls are TRBV7-3 and TRBJ2-1; 7 bases line up with TRBD2. Per the germline V gene, CDR1 is SGHTA and CDR2 is FQGTGA. The CDR3 sequence is 15 residues long. V shed 2 bases and J 4 bases; nucleotides not matched to a gene: 5.

This clonotype was recorded many times. CDR3: CASSSNRRSLGVIQYF. In nucleotides, the CDR3 is TGTGCCAGCAGTTCCAACCGACGAAGTTTGGGAGTCATTCAGTACTTC. This chain links TRBV28 with TRBJ2-4; D possibly corresponds to TRBD2 (5 bases). CDR1 is MDHEN, CDR2 SYDVKM, per germline. The CDR3 length is 16 residues. V lost 4 bases, J lost 9 bases, and 22 bases lay in between. The full variable domain, its missing parts supplied by reference TRBV28 and TRBJ2-4, is DVKVTQSSRYLVKRTGEKVFLECVQDMDHENMFWYRQDPGLGLRLIYFSYDVKMKEKGDIPEGYSVSREKKERFSLILESASTNQTSMYLCASSSNRRSLGVIQYFGAGTRLSVL.

This clonotype has at least ten counts. This chain joins TRBV9 and TRBJ1-6; 10 positions agree with TRBD1. CDR3 length: 20 residues. Germline V gene data show CDR1 as SGDLS and CDR2 as YYNGEE. Germline trimming cut 4 bases from V and 6 bases from J; bases unmatched to any gene: 19. CDR3: CASSPRGGQGLDRPNSPLHF. The CDR3 bases are TGTGCCAGCAGCCCCCGGGGGGGACAGGGGCTCGACCGACCTAATTCACCCCTCCACTTT.

The V and J genes are TRBV10-3 and TRBJ2-7; D not resolved. Germline values: CDR1 ENHRY, CDR2 SYGVKD. The CDR3 extends over 13 amino acids. Trimming stripped 0 bases from V and 6 bases from J, with 9 bases between. CDR3 nucleotides: TGTGCCATCAGTGAGTCGTGGGATTCCGAGCAGTACTTC. This gives the protein CAISESWDSEQYF.

This clonotype was picked up many times. The chain employs TRBV29-1 and TRBJ2-1; weak D call: TRBD1 (6 bases). V lost 4 bases and J 9 bases, leaving 16 bases between the germline ends. The CDR3 is made up of 13 amino acids. Germline values: CDR1 SQVTM, CDR2 ANQGSEA. The CDR3 sequence is CSVAGRLQGEQFF. CDR3 coding DNA: TGCAGCGTTGCTGGGCGGCTACAGGGTGAGCAGTTCTTC.

This clonotype has a count of ten or more. This rearrangement joins TRBV2 to TRBJ1-4; possible D gene TRBD1, 6 bases. Per the germline V gene, CDR1 is SNHLY and CDR2 is FYNNEI. The CDR3 is 14 residues long. Deletions cut 6 bases from V and 10 bases from J, with 18 bases between. The CDR3 here is CASRKDTEGGKLFF. CDR3 nucleotides: TGTGCCAGCAGGAAGGACACGGAGGGGGGAAAACTGTTTTTT.

The chain recombines TRBV13 with TRBJ2-1; TRBD1 aligns across 8 bases. From germline, CDR1 is PRHDT and CDR2 FYEKMQ (reference sequence). V lost 2 bases, J lost 6 bases, and 6 bases stayed unmatched. This CDR3 is 15 amino acids long. CDR3: CASSLPSTGVNEQFF. CDR3 coding DNA: TGTGCCAGCAGCTTACCGTCGACAGGGGTCAATGAGCAGTTCTTC.

The chain joins TRBV5-4 to TRBJ2-1, with 11 bases matching TRBD2. Germline assignment: CDR1 SGHNT and CDR2 YYREEE (reference sequence). V shed 3 bases and J 6 bases; nucleotides not matched to a gene: 11. The CDR3 length is 17 residues. This CDR3 is CASSSASSGRVLNEQFF. The CDR3 DNA sequence: TGTGCCAGCAGCTCGGCTAGTAGCGGGAGGGTTCTCAATGAGCAGTTCTTC.

This clonotype was seen only a few times. The genes are TRBV5-1 and TRBJ1-1; 8 bases agree with TRBD1. The CDR3 consists of 16 residues. J was trimmed by 0 bases and V by 4 bases; bases with no gene match: 8. Germline loops: CDR1 SGHRS, CDR2 YFSETQ. The CDR3 DNA reads TGCGCCAGCAGCCAAGGAGACAGGGGCCTGAACACTGAAGCTTTCTTT. Translating gives CASSQGDRGLNTEAFF. The full variable domain, with the rest looked up from reference TRBV5-1 and TRBJ1-1, is KAGVTQTPRYLIKTRGQQVTLSCSPISGHRSVSWYQQTPGQGLQFLFEYFSETQRNKGNFPGRFSGRQFSNSRSEMNVSTLELGDSALYLCASSQGDRGLNTEAFFGQGTRLTVV.

The genes are TRBV11-1 and TRBJ1-5; tentatively, D is TRBD1 (6 bases). Trimming left V 3 bases short and J 7 bases short, with 10 bases between. Germline CDR1 and CDR2: SGHAT and FQDESV (reference sequence). This CDR3 contains 13 residues. CDR3 sequence: CASSFSGGQPQHF. Written as DNA, the CDR3 is TGTGCCAGCAGCTTTTCGGGGGGCCAGCCCCAGCATTTT.

This clonotype occurred many times. V usage is TRBV7-2 and J usage is TRBJ2-3, with 8 positions matching TRBD1. The ends lost 1 base at V and 5 bases at J; junction bases unmatched: 11. Germline CDR1 is SGHTA and CDR2 is FQGNSA. The CDR3 consists of 17 residues. The DNA for the CDR3 is TGTGCCAGCAGCTTAGGTGCAGGGGGCTACGCACAAGATACGCAGTATTTT. Protein product: CASSLGAGGYAQDTQYF.

This clonotype has at least ten counts. This sequence joins TRBV6-1 and TRBJ1-6; 10 bases fit TRBD1. Trimming cost V 6 bases and J 8 bases; bases outside gene matches: 4. Germline V gene data show CDR1 as MNHNS and CDR2 as SASEGT. The CDR3 sequence is 14 residues long. The CDR3 region has the DNA TGTGCCAGCAGGCCCGGGACAGGGGATTCACCCCTCCACTTT. Residues: CASRPGTGDSPLHF.

In its sample, this clonotype was seen a few times. The rearrangement joins TRBV7-8 to TRBJ2-1; TRBD2 matches 12 bases. Germline CDR1 reads SGHVS; CDR2 reads FQNEAQ. The CDR3 totals 15 residues. The ends lost 1 base at V and 9 bases at J; junction bases unmatched: 4. This CDR3 is CASSLGASGGGEQFF. CDR3 sequence (DNA): TGTGCCAGCAGCTTAGGGGCTAGCGGGGGGGGTGAGCAGTTCTTC.

The V gene is TRBV11-3, the J gene TRBJ2-2; D not certain. This CDR3 spans 19 amino acids. Germline-derived CDR1 and CDR2 are SGHNT and YENEEA. Trimming stripped 0 bases from V and 0 bases from J, with 17 bases between. This CDR3 is CASSLEVRVLTANTGELFF. The CDR3 nucleotides read TGTGCCAGCAGCTTAGAAGTTCGGGTTCTGACCGCGAACACCGGGGAGCTGTTTTTT.

This clonotype was picked up many times. The V call is TRBV12-3 or TRBV12-4, the J call TRBJ2-7; 7 positions agree with TRBD2. J was trimmed by 6 bases and V by 8 bases; bases with no gene match: 16. The CDR3 has 15 amino acids. CDR3 sequence reads: CASASGFGGVGEQYF. CDR3 nucleotide sequence: TGTGCCAGCGCCTCGGGGTTTGGGGGGGTGGGCGAGCAGTACTTC.

The table lists this clonotype with many counts. CDR3 region: CASSLTRSRGLMGYTF. The CDR3 bases are TGTGCCAGCAGTCTAACCCGCTCCCGAGGTCTTATGGGCTACACCTTC. The V and J genes are TRBV27 and TRBJ1-2, with D hard to call. V was clipped by 5 bases and J by 8 bases, with 24 bases between them. The CDR3 spans 16 residues. Germline V gene data show CDR1 as MNHEY and CDR2 as SMNVEV (reference sequence).

This clonotype showed up many times. The chain carries TRBV6-2 or TRBV6-3 and TRBJ2-7; 7 nucleotides agree with TRBD1. The CDR3 consists of 14 residues. Germline CDR1 MNHEY, CDR2 SVGEGT. J lost 2 bases, V lost 7 bases, and 8 bases had no gene match. The chain's CDR3 is CASTIRGRTYEQYF. The CDR3 DNA is TGTGCCAGCACCATAAGGGGGCGAACCTACGAGCAGTACTTC.